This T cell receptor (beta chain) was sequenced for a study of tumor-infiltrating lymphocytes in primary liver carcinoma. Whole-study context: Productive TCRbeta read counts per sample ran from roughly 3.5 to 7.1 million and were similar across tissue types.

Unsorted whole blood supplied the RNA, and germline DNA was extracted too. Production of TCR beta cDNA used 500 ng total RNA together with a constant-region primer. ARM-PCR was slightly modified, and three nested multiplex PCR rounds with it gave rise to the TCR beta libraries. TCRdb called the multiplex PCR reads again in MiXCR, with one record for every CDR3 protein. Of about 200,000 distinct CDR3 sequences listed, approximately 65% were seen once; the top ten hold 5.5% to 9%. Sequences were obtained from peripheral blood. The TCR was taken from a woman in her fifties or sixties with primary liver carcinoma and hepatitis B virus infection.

DNA for the CDR3: TGTGCCAGCAGCTCAGATTTCGGGGGCGAGCAGTACTTC. This gives the protein CASSSDFGGEQYF. This chain uses TRBV11-2 with TRBJ2-7; tentatively, D is TRBD2 (6 bases). The CDR3 length is 13 residues. In germline, CDR1 is SGHAT, CDR2 FQNNGV. Trimming took off 4 bases at V and 6 bases at J, with 13 bases between the two ends.